This T cell receptor (beta chain) was sequenced in a study of shared clonotypes between healthy human individuals. Study as a whole: Sampling drew on donors who were two women and a few men aged 18 to 49.

The table came from immunoSEQ multiplex PCR; TCRdb's copy has only in-frame clones and leaves some out. The repertoire holds some 2,500,000 clones, 90% to 95% seen once, with roughly 0.39% in the top ten. The CDR3 spans 16 residues. Germline CDR1 and CDR2: SGHDT and YYEEEE. Trimming removed 5 bases at V and 1 base at J, with 17 bases between. This chain uses TRBV5-6 with TRBJ2-3; possibly TRBD1 for D (6 bases). The TCR originated in a man younger than 35 in good health. Some clones in this sample may be carry-over from other donors' samples. The sample consisted of naive CD4+ T cells from PBMCs. Subset of the sample: CD45RA+ positively selected. CDR3: CASSFEGGTGTDTQYF. The CDR3, as DNA: TGTGCCAGCAGTTTCGAAGGGGGAACAGGCACAGATACGCAGTATTTT. Using reference TRBV5-6 and TRBJ2-3 for the parts outside the CDR3, the full variable domain is DAGVTQSPTHLIKTRGQQVTLRCSPKSGHDTVSWYQQALGQGPQFIFQYYEEEERQRGNFPDRFSGHQFPNYSSELNVNALLLGDSALYLCASSFEGGTGTDTQYFGPGTRLTVL.